This is a list of T cell receptor beta chains from one sample in a study of blood T cell repertoires in COVID-19. TCRdb's table, derived via immunoSEQ multiplex PCR, lists solely in-frame clones and lacks some. The sample lists roughly 250,000 clones, under 95% occurring once. Sequencing input: PBMCs or T cells enriched from blood (not recorded which). These receptors all stem from a woman aged 40 to 50 with acute COVID-19. Both conserved end residues are trimmed from each CDR3. A D gene is named only where the DNA matches it firmly.

d_call	j_call	v_call	cdr3_aa
.	TRBJ2-1	TRBV12-3/TRBV12-4	ASTLRSREQF
TRBD2	TRBJ2-1	TRBV6-5	ASSYSMTSGYNEQF
.	TRBJ1-1	TRBV28	ASSFRLTSGSEAF
TRBD2	TRBJ2-1	TRBV24-1	ATSDSGTTDNEQF
.	TRBJ1-2	TRBV5-5	ASSLTGGNYGYT
TRBD2	TRBJ2-7	TRBV3-1/TRBV3-2	ASSQNGNGRFNEQY
TRBD1	TRBJ2-7	TRBV7-2	ASSLALQGSEQY
.	TRBJ1-5	TRBV6-2/TRBV6-3	ASSPVSGQPQH
TRBD1	TRBJ1-6	TRBV2	ASSRTGGNSPLH
TRBD1	TRBJ2-5	TRBV28	ASSPVPGQGLETQY
.	TRBJ1-5	TRBV6-5	ASSPAGGQKQPQH
.	TRBJ2-1	TRBV2	ASRGRGSEQF
.	TRBJ1-1	TRBV7-2	ASSFSQRNTEAF
.	TRBJ1-2	TRBV30	AWSPLNYGYT
TRBD1	TRBJ2-3	TRBV4-2	ASSHGTGRSTDTQY
.	TRBJ2-5	TRBV4-1	ASSQDPQETQY
.	TRBJ2-2	TRBV4-1	ASSQGGATGELF
.	TRBJ2-2	TRBV12-3/TRBV12-4	ASSSTGELF
TRBD1	TRBJ1-1	TRBV7-2	ASSSQRDRVGMNTEAF
TRBD1	TRBJ1-2	TRBV27	ASRDRGMGYT
TRBD1	TRBJ1-2	TRBV25-1	ASSGGQNYGYT
TRBD1	TRBJ2-3	TRBV27	ASRLQGASITDTQY
.	TRBJ1-1	TRBV18	ASSPRATNTEAF
TRBD1	TRBJ1-5	TRBV7-8	ASSSGQTYQPQH
TRBD1	TRBJ2-3	TRBV5-6	ASSLGQGQADTQY
.	TRBJ2-7	TRBV7-6	ASSPMGWNGGGYEQY
.	TRBJ2-5	TRBV12-3/TRBV12-4	ASSLRNQATQY
.	TRBJ2-2	TRBV19	ASSSQGRDTGELF
TRBD1	TRBJ2-7	TRBV5-1	ASSLVQGVGEQY
TRBD1	TRBJ1-2	TRBV6-5	ASRTGTEIYYGYT
TRBD1	TRBJ1-1	TRBV5-6	ASRRQGGGTEAF
TRBD2	TRBJ2-7	TRBV4-3	ASSQDRTSFSYEQY
.	TRBJ2-1	TRBV14	ASSQAIRGEQF
.	TRBJ1-5	TRBV5-8	ASTSGTYSNQPQH
.	TRBJ1-1	TRBV19	ASSIEAARIEGDTEAF
TRBD1	TRBJ2-1	TRBV6-7	ARERGQGVNEQF
.	TRBJ1-1	TRBV13	ASSLSDLSAF
TRBD1	TRBJ2-5	TRBV14	ASSQGTGTQY
TRBD1	TRBJ2-7	TRBV5-6	ASSGGTGRYEQY
.	TRBJ2-2	TRBV21-1	ASSPRGTTGELF
.	TRBJ2-1	TRBV7-9	ASSPGPPQSSYNEQF
.	TRBJ2-3	TRBV2	ASSAGSGTDTQY
TRBD1	TRBJ2-7	TRBV27	ASSSLGTGATYEQY
TRBD1	TRBJ1-6	TRBV3-1/TRBV3-2	ASSQVKGASSPLH
TRBD2	TRBJ2-1	TRBV28	ASRATSGGINEQF
TRBD1	TRBJ2-7	TRBV6-5	ASSSTGASYEQY
.	TRBJ2-1	TRBV30	AWWDSHNEQF
.	TRBJ2-5	TRBV7-3	ASSLVGGGSGLQETQY
TRBD1	TRBJ1-2	TRBV5-6	ASSLDTGQAVNYGYT
.	TRBJ2-7	TRBV30	AWSVSLLYEQY
.	TRBJ2-1	TRBV24-1	ATSDSGLISWF
TRBD2	TRBJ2-1	TRBV13	ASRGREGRSYNEQF
.	TRBJ2-1	TRBV7-2	ASSLAGEQF